Listed below are T cell receptor beta chains from one sample, sequenced in a study of T cell repertoires in cytomegalovirus infection. TCRdb analysed the reads with MiXCR anew, one entry per CDR3 protein. The table records hundreds of thousands of distinct CDR3 sequences, less than 40% of them present only once. The sample was PBMCs. The receptors were gathered from a human donor in good health (CMV status not recorded). Some clones in this sample may be carry-over from other donors' samples. Both conserved end residues are part of each CDR3. The D gene is left open where the match is weak. Size is omitted from some rows. Given values are once, few, many or a class for expanded clones.

CDR3: CASSPTTAGGPYEQYF; DNA: TGTGCCAGCAGCCCCACGACGGCAGGAGGTCCCTACGAGCAGTACTTC; size: many; D: .; J: TRBJ2-7; V: TRBV7-2
CDR3: CATGQGAGNTIYF; DNA: TGTGCCACCGGACAGGGGGCTGGAAACACCATATATTTT; size: .; D: TRBD1; J: TRBJ1-3; V: TRBV28
CDR3: CATLGDLYEQYF; DNA: TGTGCCACCCTCGGGGATCTATACGAGCAGTACTTC; size: .; D: .; J: TRBJ2-7; V: TRBV6-8
CDR3: CASSSPGRSNTGELFF; DNA: TGTGCCAGCAGCTCGCCGGGACGGTCGAACACCGGGGAGCTGTTTTTT; size: once; D: .; J: TRBJ2-2; V: TRBV5-4
CDR3: CASSARGDRGDSPLHF; DNA: TGTGCCAGCAGCGCGCGGGGGGACAGGGGTGATTCACCCCTCCACTTT; size: many; D: TRBD1; J: TRBJ1-6; V: TRBV7-6
CDR3: CSASRRGASSSSYNSPLHF; DNA: TGCAGTGCTAGCCGCCGGGGGGCGAGTTCTAGCTCCTATAATTCACCCCTCCACTTT; size: few; D: .; J: TRBJ1-6; V: TRBV20-1
CDR3: CASSSGQLGAYEQYF; DNA: TGTGCCAGCAGCTCCGGACAGCTAGGAGCCTACGAGCAGTACTTC; size: few; D: .; J: TRBJ2-7; V: TRBV6-2/TRBV6-3
CDR3: CASSVDRRNYGYTF; DNA: TGTGCCAGCAGTGTGGACAGGAGGAACTATGGCTACACCTTC; size: .; D: TRBD1; J: TRBJ1-2; V: TRBV12-3/TRBV12-4
CDR3: CATSDPGHTGELFF; DNA: TGTGCCACCAGTGATCCAGGACACACCGGGGAGCTGTTTTTT; size: .; D: .; J: TRBJ2-2; V: TRBV24-1
CDR3: CASSAHQETQYF; DNA: TGTGCCAGCAGCGCACACCAAGAGACCCAGTACTTC; size: many; D: .; J: TRBJ2-5; V: TRBV7-6
CDR3: CSVEDRRGSVF; DNA: TGCAGCGTTGAAGATAGGAGGGGCTCGGTCTTC; size: .; D: .; J: TRBJ2-1; V: TRBV29-1
CDR3: CASSLGWGSGSTDTQYF; DNA: TGTGCCAGCAGCTTAGGGTGGGGTAGCGGTAGCACAGATACGCAGTATTTT; size: few; D: .; J: TRBJ2-3; V: TRBV11-2
CDR3: CASRTGTRAEAFF; DNA: TGTGCCAGCAGAACCGGGACAAGGGCCGAAGCTTTCTTT; size: .; D: .; J: TRBJ1-1; V: TRBV6-5
CDR3: CASGSDLPGDTEAFF; DNA: TGTGCTAGTGGTTCCGATTTACCTGGAGACACTGAAGCTTTCTTT; size: .; D: .; J: TRBJ1-1; V: TRBV12-5
CDR3: CASSLGRYQNAYEQYF; DNA: TGTGCCAGCAGCTTAGGGAGGTACCAGAACGCCTACGAGCAGTACTTC; size: few; D: .; J: TRBJ2-7; V: TRBV11-2
CDR3: CASSPSDRIWTGELFF; DNA: TGTGCCAGCAGCCCGAGCGACAGGATTTGGACCGGGGAGCTGTTTTTT; size: .; D: .; J: TRBJ2-2; V: TRBV5-8
CDR3: CASSSPLVAGVGGRQETQYF; DNA: TGTGCCAGCAGCTCGCCCCTGGTAGCGGGGGTAGGGGGGAGACAAGAGACCCAGTACTTC; size: few; D: TRBD2; J: TRBJ2-5; V: TRBV11-2
CDR3: CATREDTRGNEQFF; DNA: TGTGCCACCCGGGAGGACACCCGAGGCAATGAGCAGTTCTTC; size: .; D: TRBD2; J: TRBJ2-1; V: TRBV27